This passage covers 21 T cell receptor beta chains from one sample sequenced in a study of vaccination and CD4 T cells after COVID-19. These receptors have no known antigen. Described treatment: roughly 11-day PBMC culture with coronavirus spike peptide pools or control peptides (ViraFEST assay). Cultured CD4+ T cell DNA was sequenced using the Oncomine TCR Beta short-read assay. TCRdb re-analysed the PCR reads in MiXCR, keeping a single row per CDR3 protein. The table has more than 5,500 distinct CDR3 sequences, 55% to 65% seen once. The sequenced sample consisted of CD4+ T cells from blood, cultured in vitro. These receptors originate from a human donor who had recovered from COVID-19.

Note on this clonotype: One junction end disagrees with the germline gene, perhaps due to a read error. This chain links TRBV7-7 with TRBJ2-5, with 12 nucleotides matching TRBD2. The CDR3 covers 17 residues. Germline CDR1 is SSHAT and CDR2 is FNYEAQ (reference sequence). In DNA, the CDR3 is TGTGCTAGCAGCTTGCGGCTAGCGGGAGGGTACCAAGAGACCCAGTACTTC. It encodes CASSLRLAGGYQETQYF. Complete variable domain (other parts from reference TRBV7-7 and TRBJ2-5): GAGVSQSPRYKVTKRGQDVTLRCDPISSHATLYWYQQALGQGPEFLTYFNYEAQPDKSGLPSDRFSAERPEGSISTLTIQRTEQRDSAMYRCASSLRLAGGYQETQYFGPGTRLLVL.

This chain joins TRBV30 and TRBJ1-6; D unclear. V lost 2 bases to trimming and J lost 10 bases, with 6 bases between them. Looked up from germline, CDR1 is GTSNPN and CDR2 is SVGIG (reference sequence). The CDR3 has 11 residues. For the CDR3, the DNA is TGTGCCTGGAGTATTGGCTCACCCCTCCACTTT. As protein: CAWSIGSPLHF.

Here the CDR3 reads CSARDYGNTIYF. CDR3 sequence (DNA): TGCAGTGCTAGAGATTACGGAAACACCATATATTTT. The chain has TRBV20-1 and TRBJ1-3; D is unresolved. Looked up from germline, CDR1 is DFQATT and CDR2 is SNEGSKA (reference sequence). V lost 0 bases and J lost 4, with 4 bases in between. The CDR3 length is 12 residues.

This clonotype was counted a single time. The chain is built from TRBV5-4 and TRBJ1-5, with 9 bases identical to TRBD1. J lost 6 bases, V lost 5 bases, and 12 bases had no gene match. The germline gives CDR1 SGHNT, CDR2 YYREEE (reference sequence). The CDR3 is 16 residues long. CDR3 in DNA: TGTGCCAGCAGTGGGACAGGGAGGTATATATTTCAGCCCCAGCATTTT. It translates to CASSGTGRYIFQPQHF. Drawing the rest from reference TRBV5-4 and TRBJ1-5, the complete variable domain is ETGVTQSPTHLIKTRGQQVTLRCSSQSGHNTVSWYQQALGQGPQFIFQYYREEENGRGNFPPRFSGLQFPNYSSELNVNALELDDSALYLCASSGTGRYIFQPQHFGDGTRLSIL.

V usage is TRBV6-2 or TRBV6-3 and J usage is TRBJ1-5, with D perhaps TRBD1 (6 bases). The CDR3 contains 15 residues. Germline CDR1 and CDR2: MNHEY and SVGEGT. Trimming stripped 5 bases from V and 2 bases from J, with 13 bases between. The CDR3 nucleotides read TGTGCCAGCAGTCCTCACAGGGTTGGCAATCAGCCCCAGCATTTT. This gives the protein CASSPHRVGNQPQHF.

The chain uses TRBV15 and TRBJ1-1; 9 bases match TRBD1. After removal of 1 base from V and 4 bases from J, the junction contained 4 bases not matched to a gene. The CDR3 is made up of 15 amino acids. CDR1 LNHNV and CDR2 YYDKDF come from the germline V gene (reference sequence). CDR3 sequence reads: CATSRAGTGTTEAFF. CDR3 nucleotide sequence: TGTGCCACCAGCAGAGCTGGGACAGGGACCACTGAAGCTTTCTTT.

The chain is built from TRBV10-3 and TRBJ1-2, with 8 bases aligning to TRBD1. The germline gives CDR1 ENHRY, CDR2 SYGVKD. CDR3 length: 16 residues. The V segment lost 2 bases and the J segment 8 bases; nucleotides outside the gene matches: 13. CDR3 coding DNA: TGTGCCATCAGTGAGCCGAACAGGGGGATAAAACGAGGCTACACCTTC. This translates into CAISEPNRGIKRGYTF.

With respect to this clonotype: An end of the junction differs from the germline gene, which may be a read error. This chain connects TRBV20-1 to TRBJ2-2; 10 bases are a match to TRBD2. Germline V lookup: CDR1 DFQATT, CDR2 SNEGSKA (reference sequence). The CDR3 is made up of 13 amino acids. The CDR3: CSAGLADTGELFF. CDR3 nucleotide sequence: TGCAGTGCCGGACTAGCGGACACTGGGGAGCTGTTTTTT.

V is TRBV24-1 and J is TRBJ1-5; D not certain. The CDR3 has 13 amino acids. CDR1 is KGHDR and CDR2 is SFDVKD in the germline V gene. V shed 1 base and J shed 5 bases, with 5 bases lying between them. In DNA, the CDR3 is TGTGCCACCAGTGATTTCACGGATCAGCCCCAGCATTTT. Translating gives CATSDFTDQPQHF.

Only a few counts were recorded for this clonotype. This chain connects TRBV6-2 or TRBV6-3 to TRBJ2-6; possibly TRBD1 or TRBD2 for D (5 bases each). V was pared by 5 bases and J by 0 bases, with 14 bases between. CDR3 length: 17 residues. Germline V gene lookup returns CDR1 MNHEY and CDR2 SVGEGT. The DNA for the CDR3 is TGTGCCAGCAGTACCCGGGGACGAAACTCTGGGGCCAACGTCCTGACTTTC. It encodes CASSTRGRNSGANVLTF.

The rearrangement joins TRBV6-2 or TRBV6-3 to TRBJ2-1; D not resolved. V shed 4 bases and J shed 6 bases, with 13 bases lying between them. Per the germline V gene, CDR1 is MNHEY and CDR2 is SVGEGT. The CDR3 consists of 14 residues. CDR3 in DNA: TGTGCCAGCAGTTTACGAGAAGGTCGCAATGAGCAGTTCTTC. Amino acid sequence: CASSLREGRNEQFF.

This chain links TRBV28 with TRBJ1-2; no firm D call. Germline CDR1 reads MDHEN; CDR2 reads SYDVKM. The germline V and J ends were trimmed by 8 bases and 8 bases, with 18 bases remaining between them. The CDR3 has 13 amino acids. The chain's CDR3 is CASCVGVEEGYTF. For the CDR3, the DNA is TGTGCCAGCTGCGTCGGCGTGGAGGAGGGCTACACCTTC.

The chain carries TRBV10-3 and TRBJ2-3, with D possibly called TRBD1 or TRBD2 (5 bases each). Trimming removed 10 bases from V and 2 bases from J, with 16 bases in between. The CDR3 totals 14 residues. Looked up from germline, CDR1 is ENHRY and CDR2 is SYGVKD. In DNA, the CDR3 is TGTGCCACCTGCCGGGACCCACCCACAGATACGCAGTATTTT. Translation gives CATCRDPPTDTQYF.

In its sample, this clonotype was seen a few times. The rearrangement joins TRBV10-2 to TRBJ2-1; no clear D gene. The CDR3 is made up of 13 amino acids. Germline CDR1 and CDR2: WSHSY and SAAADI. V was shortened by 7 bases and J by 4 bases, with 11 bases between the two germline ends. The CDR3 here is CASTQTRYNEQFF. As DNA, the CDR3 is TGCGCCAGCACCCAGACGCGATACAATGAGCAGTTCTTC.

The chain uses TRBV18 and TRBJ1-2; perhaps TRBD1 as D (6 bases). CDR3 size: 15 residues. V was trimmed by 4 bases and J by 0 bases, leaving 12 bases between them. CDR1 is KGHSH, CDR2 LQKENI, per germline. CDR3: CASSLQQGSNYGYTF. CDR3 DNA sequence: TGTGCCAGCTCACTTCAACAGGGATCTAACTATGGCTACACCTTC.

This rearrangement joins TRBV11-3 to TRBJ2-7; no clear D. Trimming took 4 bases from V and 0 from J, leaving 4 bases between them. The CDR3 runs 12 residues. The germline gives CDR1 SGHNT, CDR2 YENEEA. Here the CDR3 DNA reads TGTGCCAGCAGCTCCAGCTCCTACGAGCAGTACTTC. Translated, it gives CASSSSSYEQYF.

The chain joins TRBV19 to TRBJ2-3, with unresolved D. Trimming cost V 7 bases and J 6 bases, with 20 bases left between them. The CDR3 is 15 amino acids. In germline, CDR1 is LNHDA, CDR2 SQIVND (reference sequence). The CDR3 is CASTPTGTPADTQYF. The CDR3, as DNA: TGTGCCAGTACCCCGACGGGCACTCCAGCGGATACGCAGTATTTT.

This chain joins TRBV6-1 and TRBJ1-2; unclear D gene. This CDR3 contains 13 residues. Per germline, CDR1 MNHNS and CDR2 SASEGT. The V end was cut by 10 bases, the J end by 5 bases, with 17 bases between. The CDR3 DNA sequence: TGTGCCACAAGAAGATCACAGTATTATGGCTACACCTTC. Its protein product is CATRRSQYYGYTF.

This chain uses TRBV7-3 with TRBJ2-3, with D perhaps assigned TRBD1 or TRBD2 (7 bases each). CDR1 and CDR2 (germline): SGHTA, FQGTGA. This CDR3 has 15 amino acids. V was trimmed by 5 bases and J by 2 bases, leaving 14 bases between them. The CDR3 is CASSPGGGTTDTQYF. The CDR3 bases are TGTGCCAGCAGCCCAGGGGGAGGGACCACAGATACGCAGTATTTT.

This clonotype was seen more than once but under ten times. The CDR3 region has the DNA TGTGCCACCAGCAGGGCCCTAGCGAGAAGCACAGATACGCAGTATTTT. Its translation: CATSRALARSTDTQYF. The chain recombines TRBV15 with TRBJ2-3; a possible D gene is TRBD2 (6 bases). V shed 3 bases and J shed 0 bases, with 13 bases lying between them. The V gene's germline CDR1 is LNHNV and CDR2 YYDKDF (reference sequence). The CDR3 sequence is 16 residues long.

The rearrangement links TRBV12-3 or TRBV12-4 to TRBJ1-6; D gene unclear. V lost 2 bases, J lost 11 bases, and 16 bases lay in between. This CDR3 is 15 amino acids long. CDR3 in DNA: TGTGCCAGCAGTTTAACTATCGGTGATGATGCACCCCTCCACTTT. This encodes CASSLTIGDDAPLHF.